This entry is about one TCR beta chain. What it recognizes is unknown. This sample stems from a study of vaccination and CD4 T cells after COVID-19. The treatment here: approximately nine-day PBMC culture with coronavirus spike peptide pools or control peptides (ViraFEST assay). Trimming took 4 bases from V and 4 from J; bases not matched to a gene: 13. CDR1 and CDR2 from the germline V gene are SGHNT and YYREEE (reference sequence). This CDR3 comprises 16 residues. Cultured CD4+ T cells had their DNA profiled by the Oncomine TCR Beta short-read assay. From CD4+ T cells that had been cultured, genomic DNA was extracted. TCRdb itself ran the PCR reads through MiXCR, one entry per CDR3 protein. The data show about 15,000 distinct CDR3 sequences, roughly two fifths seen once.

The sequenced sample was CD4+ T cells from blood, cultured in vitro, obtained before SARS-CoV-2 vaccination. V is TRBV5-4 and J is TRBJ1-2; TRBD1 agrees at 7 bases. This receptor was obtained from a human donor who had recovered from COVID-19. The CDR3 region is CASSPQPLTGAYGYTF. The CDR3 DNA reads TGTGCCAGCAGCCCACAGCCGCTAACAGGGGCCTATGGCTACACCTTC.